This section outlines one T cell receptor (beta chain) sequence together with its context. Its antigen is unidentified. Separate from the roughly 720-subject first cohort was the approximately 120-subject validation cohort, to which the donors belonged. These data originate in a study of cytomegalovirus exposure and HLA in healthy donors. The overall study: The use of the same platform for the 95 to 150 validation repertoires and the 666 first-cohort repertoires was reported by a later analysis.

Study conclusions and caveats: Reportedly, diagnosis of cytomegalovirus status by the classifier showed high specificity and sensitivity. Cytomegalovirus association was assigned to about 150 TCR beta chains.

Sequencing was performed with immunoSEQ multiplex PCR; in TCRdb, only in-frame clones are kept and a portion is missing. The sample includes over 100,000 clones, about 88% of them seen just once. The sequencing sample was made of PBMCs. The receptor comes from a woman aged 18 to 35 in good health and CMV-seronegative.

Here the CDR3 reads CASNRDPGNTIYF. The CDR3 coding sequence is TGTGCCTCTAACAGGGACCCTGGAAACACCATATATTTT. The chain carries TRBV25-1 and TRBJ1-3; TRBD1 is a possible D gene (6 bases). V shed 11 bases and J shed 2 bases, with 13 bases lying between them. Germline CDR1 and CDR2: MGHDK and SYGVNS. This CDR3 has 13 residues.